This note documents a single T cell receptor (beta chain) sequence. V gave up 3 bases and J gave up 6 bases, with 15 bases separating them. Germline V gives CDR1 LGHNA, CDR2 YNFKEQ. This CDR3 region has 14 residues. Enrollees, about 18 to 95 years old, lived in fewer than 25 US areas. The data are from a study of blood T cell repertoires in COVID-19. The wider study: Sources were T cells, B-cell-depleted T cells, or PBMCs; the material itself was cDNA or gDNA.

Authors' analysis steps: Amplification of reference gene primers was used by the study to estimate nucleated cell counts. Assay: immunoSEQ multiplex PCR; the TCRdb copy retains only in-frame clones and omits some. The DNA was the basis for D and trimming; V, J and clone size are from that table. The data hold approximately 150,000 clones, with 70% to 90% observed a single time. Sequencing input: PBMCs or T cells enriched from blood (not recorded which). This TCR derives from a man aged 40-49 years who had recovered from COVID-19. The chain uses TRBV4-2 and TRBJ2-7, with D maybe TRBD1 (6 bases). The CDR3 sequence: CASSQYREYGEQYF. The CDR3 coding sequence is TGTGCCAGCAGCCAGTACAGGGAGTATGGCGAGCAGTACTTC.